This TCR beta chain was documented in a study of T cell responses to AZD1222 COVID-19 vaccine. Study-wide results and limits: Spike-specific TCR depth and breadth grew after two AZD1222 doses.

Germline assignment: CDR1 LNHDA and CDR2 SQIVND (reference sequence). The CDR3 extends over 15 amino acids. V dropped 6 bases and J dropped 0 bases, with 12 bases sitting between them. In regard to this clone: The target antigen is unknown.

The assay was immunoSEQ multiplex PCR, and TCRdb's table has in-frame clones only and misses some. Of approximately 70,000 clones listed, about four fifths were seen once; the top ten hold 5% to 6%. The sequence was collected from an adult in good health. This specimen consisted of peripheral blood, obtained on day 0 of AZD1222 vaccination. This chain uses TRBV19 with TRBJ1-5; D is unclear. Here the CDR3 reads CASRTTGYSNQPQHF. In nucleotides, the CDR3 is TGTGCCAGTAGGACTACGGGCTATAGCAATCAGCCCCAGCATTTT.